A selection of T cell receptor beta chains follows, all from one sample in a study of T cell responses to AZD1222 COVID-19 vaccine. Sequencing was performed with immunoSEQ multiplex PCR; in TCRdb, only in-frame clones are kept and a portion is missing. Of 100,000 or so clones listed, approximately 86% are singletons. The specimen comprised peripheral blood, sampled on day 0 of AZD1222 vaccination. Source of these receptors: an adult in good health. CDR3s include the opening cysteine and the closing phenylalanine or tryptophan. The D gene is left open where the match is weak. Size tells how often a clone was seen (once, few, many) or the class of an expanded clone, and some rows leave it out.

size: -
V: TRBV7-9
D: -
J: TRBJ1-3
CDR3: CASTPTFGNTIYF
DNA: TGTGCCAGCACCCCCACCTTCGGAAACACCATATATTTT

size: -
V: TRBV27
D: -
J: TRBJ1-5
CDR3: CASSSRGNRRHQPQHF
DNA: TGTGCCAGCAGTTCGCGAGGGAACAGGCGTCATCAGCCCCAGCATTTT

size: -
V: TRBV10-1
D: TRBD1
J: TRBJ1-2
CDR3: CASRPDRVESDYGYTF
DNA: TGCGCCAGCAGGCCGGACAGGGTCGAATCAGACTATGGCTACACCTTC

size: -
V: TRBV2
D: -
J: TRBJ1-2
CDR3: CASSVSNRDYGYTF
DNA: TGTGCCAGCAGTGTTAGCAACCGCGACTATGGCTACACCTTC

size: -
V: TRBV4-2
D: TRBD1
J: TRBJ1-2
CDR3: CASSQVGTEKANYGYTF
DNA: TGTGCCAGCAGCCAAGTTGGGACAGAAAAAGCTAACTATGGCTACACCTTC

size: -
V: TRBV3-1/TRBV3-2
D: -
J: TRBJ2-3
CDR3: CASSETRSADTQYF
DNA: TGTGCCAGCAGCGAAACTAGGAGCGCAGATACGCAGTATTTT

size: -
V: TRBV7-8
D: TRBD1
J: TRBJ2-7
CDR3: CASSLGSGTASSYEQYF
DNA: TGTGCCAGCAGCTTAGGTTCCGGGACAGCGAGCTCCTACGAGCAGTACTTC

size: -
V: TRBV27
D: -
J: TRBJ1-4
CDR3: CASRPNYREPTNEKLFF
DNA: TGTGCCAGCAGGCCTAACTACAGGGAACCAACTAATGAAAAACTGTTTTTT

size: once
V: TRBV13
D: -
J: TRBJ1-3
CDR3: CASSFFWGSGNTIYF
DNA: TGTGCCAGCAGCTTTTTCTGGGGGTCTGGAAACACCATATATTTT

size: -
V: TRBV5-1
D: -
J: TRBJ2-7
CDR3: CASSILGNEQYF
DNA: TGCGCCAGCAGCATATTAGGGAACGAGCAGTACTTC

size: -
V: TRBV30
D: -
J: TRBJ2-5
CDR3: CALDSTETQYF
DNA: TGTGCCTTAGACAGTACGGAGACCCAGTACTTC

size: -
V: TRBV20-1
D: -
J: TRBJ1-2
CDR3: CSASNRLDGYTF
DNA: TGCAGTGCTAGTAATCGGTTGGATGGCTACACCTTC

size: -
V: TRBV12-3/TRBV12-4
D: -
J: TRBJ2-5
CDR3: CASSHRDKETQYF
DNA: TGTGCCAGCAGTCACCGGGACAAAGAGACCCAGTACTTC

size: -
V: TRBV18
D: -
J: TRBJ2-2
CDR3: CASSLGLLDTGELFF
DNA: TGTGCCAGCTCCCTAGGGTTGTTGGACACCGGGGAGCTGTTTTTT

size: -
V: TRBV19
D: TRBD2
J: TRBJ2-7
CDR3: CASSMVRGGPYEQYF
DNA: TGTGCCAGTAGTATGGTACGGGGAGGGCCCTACGAGCAGTACTTC

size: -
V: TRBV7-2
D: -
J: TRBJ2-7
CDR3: CASSLGSASYEQYF
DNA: TGTGCCAGCAGCTTAGGGTCAGCCTCCTACGAGCAGTACTTC

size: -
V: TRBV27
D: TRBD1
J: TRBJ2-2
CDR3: CASRQSGTEYTGELFF
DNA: TGTGCCAGCAGGCAATCCGGGACAGAATATACCGGGGAGCTGTTTTTT

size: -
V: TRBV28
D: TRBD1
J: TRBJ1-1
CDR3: CASSLTGGEPEAFF
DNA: TGTGCCAGCAGTCTTACAGGGGGCGAGCCTGAAGCTTTCTTT

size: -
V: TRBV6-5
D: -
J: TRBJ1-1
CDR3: CASTLGKGTSTEAFF
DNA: TGTGCCAGCACCCTCGGGAAGGGAACAAGCACTGAAGCTTTCTTT

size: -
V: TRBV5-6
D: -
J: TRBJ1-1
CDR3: CASSFGANTEAFF
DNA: TGTGCCAGCAGCTTCGGAGCGAACACTGAAGCTTTCTTT

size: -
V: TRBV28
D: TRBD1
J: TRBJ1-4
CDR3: CASSQTGPTFNEKLFF
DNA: TGTGCCAGCAGCCAGACAGGGCCAACTTTTAATGAAAAACTGTTTTTT

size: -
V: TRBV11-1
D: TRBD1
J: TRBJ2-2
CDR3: CASSLAPGQGNTGELFF
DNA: TGTGCCAGCAGCTTAGCGCCGGGACAGGGGAACACCGGGGAGCTGTTTTTT

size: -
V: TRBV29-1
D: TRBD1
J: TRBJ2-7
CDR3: CSVDGQGAGEQYF
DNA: TGCAGCGTTGATGGACAGGGGGCGGGTGAGCAGTACTTC

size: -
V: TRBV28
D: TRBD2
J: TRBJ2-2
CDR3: CASSFSGGPTGELFF
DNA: TGTGCCAGCAGTTTTTCGGGAGGGCCGACCGGGGAGCTGTTTTTT

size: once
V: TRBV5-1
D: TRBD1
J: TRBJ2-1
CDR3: CASSLGQGSYNEQFF
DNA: TGCGCCAGCAGTCTTGGACAGGGGTCCTACAATGAGCAGTTCTTC

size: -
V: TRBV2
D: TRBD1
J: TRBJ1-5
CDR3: CASIQDRTNQPQHF
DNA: TGTGCCAGCATTCAGGACAGGACTAATCAGCCCCAGCATTTT

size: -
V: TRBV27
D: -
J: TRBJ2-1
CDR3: CASRRAGSSYNEQFF
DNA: TGTGCCAGCAGGCGAGCGGGCTCCTCCTACAATGAGCAGTTCTTC

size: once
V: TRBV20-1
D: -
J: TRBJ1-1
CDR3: CSAPVGDEAFF
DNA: TGCAGTGCTCCAGTGGGGGATGAAGCTTTCTTT

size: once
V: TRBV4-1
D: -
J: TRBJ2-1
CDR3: CASSLSRGSSYNEQFF
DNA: TGCGCCAGCAGCCTTAGTCGGGGGTCCTCCTACAATGAGCAGTTCTTC

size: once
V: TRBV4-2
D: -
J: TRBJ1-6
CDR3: CASSQERQQNSPLHF
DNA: TGTGCCAGCAGCCAAGAACGGCAGCAGAATTCACCCCTCCACTTT